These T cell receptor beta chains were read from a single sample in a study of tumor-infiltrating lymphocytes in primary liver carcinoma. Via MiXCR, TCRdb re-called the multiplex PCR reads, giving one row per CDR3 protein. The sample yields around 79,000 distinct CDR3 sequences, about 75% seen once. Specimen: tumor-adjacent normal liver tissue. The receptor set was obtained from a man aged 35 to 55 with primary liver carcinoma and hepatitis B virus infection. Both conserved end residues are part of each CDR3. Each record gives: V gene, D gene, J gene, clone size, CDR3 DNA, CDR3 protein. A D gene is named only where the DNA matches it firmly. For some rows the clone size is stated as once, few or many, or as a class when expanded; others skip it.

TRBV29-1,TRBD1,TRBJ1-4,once,TGCAGCGATGGACAGGCAACTAATGAAAAATTGTTTTTT,CSDGQATNEKLFF
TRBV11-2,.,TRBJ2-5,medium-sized,TGTGCCAGCAGCTTAGAGGGACCCGGCGGGACCCAGTACTTC,CASSLEGPGGTQYF
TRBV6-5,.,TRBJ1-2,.,TGTGCCAGCAGCACGCTAGTGGGTTCCAACTATGGTTACGCCTTC,CASSTLVGSNYGYAF
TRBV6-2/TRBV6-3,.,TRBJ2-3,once,TGTGCCAGCACCTCAGGAGCGGATACGCAGTATTTT,CASTSGADTQYF
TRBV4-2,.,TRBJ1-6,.,TGTACCAGCAGCCTAGCACAGGATAATTCACCCCTCCACTTT,CTSSLAQDNSPLHF
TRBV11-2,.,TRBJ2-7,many,TGTGCCAGCAGATCTAACAGAAACTCCTACGAGCAGTACTTC,CASRSNRNSYEQYF
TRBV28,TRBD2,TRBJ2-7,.,TGTGCCAGCAGTTTTTTCGGACCGACGGGAGGGCGAATCTCCTACGAGCAGTACTTC,CASSFFGPTGGRISYEQYF
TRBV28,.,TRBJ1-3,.,TGTACCAGCAGTTTTGGGGGGGCTCCGCCCGGAAACACCATATATTTT,CTSSFGGAPPGNTIYF
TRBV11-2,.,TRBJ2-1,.,TGTGCCAGCAGATTTACAGGGAACAATGAGCAGCTCTTT,CASRFTGNNEQLF
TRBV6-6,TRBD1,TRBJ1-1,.,TGTGCCAGCAGCACAGGGGGGACTACTGATGCTTTCTTC,CASSTGGTTDAFF
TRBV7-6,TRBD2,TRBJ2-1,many,TGTGCCAGCAGTCGACGGGAGGGGCGCGACCATGAGCAGTTCTTC,CASSRREGRDHEQFF
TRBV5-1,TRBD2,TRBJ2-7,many,TGCGCCAGCAGCACGGGACTAGCGGGGTCCTACGAGCAGTACTTC,CASSTGLAGSYEQYF
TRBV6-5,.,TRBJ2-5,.,TGTGCCAGCAGTATGGTCGGGTCCGGGGAGACCCAGCACTTC,CASSMVGSGETQHF
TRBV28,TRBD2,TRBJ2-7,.,TGTGCCAGTAGTTTACTAGCGGGGTACTACGAGCAGCACTTC,CASSLLAGYYEQHF